A single sample gave rise to the 20 T cell receptor beta chains below, sequenced in a study of T cell responses to AZD1222 COVID-19 vaccine. Repertoires were generated with immunoSEQ multiplex PCR, while TCRdb's copy carries only in-frame clones and drops some. The repertoire includes about 77,000 clones, around 90% of them detected once, and around 4.5% sits in the top ten. The sample was peripheral blood, taken 28 days after the second AZD1222 dose. These receptors were taken from an adult who received the AZD1222 COVID-19 vaccine.

The chain recombines TRBV4-1 with TRBJ1-1, with TRBD1 matching 9 bases. Germline V gene lookup returns CDR1 MGHRA and CDR2 YSYEKL. The CDR3 covers 14 residues. V shed 4 bases, J shed 5 bases, and the junction held 5 bases outside the gene matches. The CDR3 loop reads CASSPGQGMTEAFF. DNA for the CDR3: TGCGCCAGCAGCCCTGGACAGGGGATGACTGAAGCTTTCTTT.

A word on this clone: Other DNA sequences in the same sample also yield this CDR3. This rearrangement joins TRBV18 to TRBJ1-1; D ambiguous. V gave up 3 bases and J gave up 3 bases, with 8 bases separating them. The CDR3 has 13 residues. Germline CDR1 and CDR2: KGHSH and LQKENI. CDR3 sequence (DNA): TGTGCCAGCTCACCGTCGGGCGACACTGAAGCTTTCTTT. It translates to CASSPSGDTEAFF.

The V call is TRBV6-5, the J call TRBJ2-5; D gene unclear. V was pared by 6 bases and J by 2 bases, with 4 bases between. There are 11 residues in the CDR3. The germline CDR1 and CDR2 sequences are MNHEY and SVGAGI. The CDR3 DNA sequence: TGTGCCAGCAGCCTTCAAGAGACCCAGTACTTC. It is translated as CASSLQETQYF.

The gene calls are TRBV6-4 and TRBJ1-1, with 7 bases fitting TRBD1. This CDR3 contains 13 residues. Germline CDR1 reads MRHNA; CDR2 reads SNTAGT. Trimming at V came to 6 bases and at J to 1 base, leaving 2 bases not matched to a gene. The CDR3 spells CASRGTENTEAFF. CDR3 nucleotides: TGTGCCAGCAGGGGGACAGAGAACACTGAAGCTTTCTTT.

This rearrangement joins TRBV7-9 to TRBJ2-2, with TRBD1 identical over 8 bases. The CDR3 extends over 16 amino acids. CDR1 SEHNR and CDR2 FQNEAQ come from the germline V gene (reference sequence). The ends lost 2 bases at V and 2 bases at J; junction bases unmatched: 4. The CDR3 reads CASSLPQGANTGELFF. The CDR3 DNA reads as TGTGCCAGCAGCTTACCCCAGGGGGCCAACACCGGGGAGCTGTTTTTT.

As to this clone: A read error may account for a junction end that differs from germline. The chain recombines TRBV5-4 with TRBJ2-1; D could derive from TRBD1 or TRBD2 (5 bases each). CDR1 and CDR2 (germline): SGHNT, YYREEE (reference sequence). CDR3 size: 15 residues. The CDR3 loop is CASSSLGESSNEQFF. CDR3 nucleotide sequence: TGTGCCAGCAGCTCCTTAGGGGAGTCCTCCAATGAGCAGTTCTTC.

The chain uses TRBV11-2 and TRBJ1-2, with no clear D. The CDR3 consists of 15 residues. The germline CDR1 and CDR2 sequences are SGHAT and FQNNGV. V was pared by 5 bases and J by 8 bases, with 21 bases between. CDR3 protein: CASSPHSNTFGGYTF. As DNA, the CDR3 is TGTGCCAGCAGCCCCCATAGTAACACTTTCGGGGGCTACACCTTC. Filled out from reference TRBV11-2 and TRBJ1-2, the complete variable domain reads EAGVAQSPRYKIIEKRQSVAFWCNPISGHATLYWYQQILGQGPKLLIQFQNNGVVDDSQLPKDRFSAERLKGVDSTLKIQPAKLEDSAVYLCASSPHSNTFGGYTFGSGTRLTVV.

The chain links TRBV7-3 to TRBJ2-3; D is perhaps TRBD2 (5 bases). CDR3 length: 21 residues. The germline gives CDR1 SGHTA, CDR2 FQGTGA. V lost 2 bases, J lost 2 bases, and 29 bases lay in between. The CDR3, as DNA: TGTGCCAGCAGCTTACCCTCCGGCCCTTTCTTGGAGCGGACTCACACAGATACGCAGTATTTT. This encodes CASSLPSGPFLERTHTDTQYF.

V usage is TRBV30 and J usage is TRBJ2-7, with TRBD1 matching over 10 bases. Trimming removed 1 base from V and 3 bases from J; junction bases left unmatched: 0. Germline CDR1 reads GTSNPN; CDR2 reads SVGIG (reference sequence). The CDR3 has 13 amino acids. As DNA, the CDR3 is TGTGCCTGGAGTGGGGACAGGGGCTACGAGCAGTACTTC. Translation: CAWSGDRGYEQYF.

V gene TRBV18 combines with J gene TRBJ2-5, with TRBD2 matching 8 bases. J lost 5 bases, V lost 1 base, and 3 bases had no gene match. The CDR3 extends over 14 amino acids. Germline CDR1 and CDR2: KGHSH and LQKENI. Written as DNA, the CDR3 is TGTGCCAGCTCACCACTAGGGACTAGTGAGACCCAGTACTTC. It yields the protein CASSPLGTSETQYF.

The chain uses TRBV18 and TRBJ1-1; D not resolved. Trimming shortened V by 3 bases and J by 1 base, and 9 bases separated the two germline ends. Per the germline V gene, CDR1 is KGHSH and CDR2 is LQKENI. The CDR3 runs to 14 residues. CDR3 bases: TGTGCCAGCTCACCGATGAGGGAGAACACTGAAGCTTTCTTT. It is translated as CASSPMRENTEAFF.

The chain has TRBV25-1 and TRBJ1-2, with TRBD1 identical over 10 bases. V gave up 4 bases and J gave up 0 bases; unmatched junction bases: 5. The CDR3 runs 16 residues. Germline V gene data show CDR1 as MGHDK and CDR2 as SYGVNS. CDR3 protein: CASSGYGTGANYGYTF. Here the CDR3 DNA reads TGTGCCAGCAGTGGCTATGGGACAGGGGCTAACTATGGCTACACCTTC.

CDR3 sequence (DNA): TGCGCCAGCAGCATAAACCCCGGGACTTTCAATGAGCAGTTCTTC. It translates to CASSINPGTFNEQFF. The chain is built from TRBV5-1 and TRBJ2-1; TRBD2 might be the D (6 bases). Germline assignment: CDR1 SGHRS and CDR2 YFSETQ. This CDR3 region has 15 residues. V lost 4 bases and J lost 6, with 17 bases in between.

CDR3 amino acids: CASSPLAKNIQYF. CDR3 bases: TGTGCCAGCTCACCCCTCGCCAAAAACATTCAGTACTTC. The V gene is TRBV18, the J gene TRBJ2-4; D unresolved. Germline V gives CDR1 KGHSH, CDR2 LQKENI. The CDR3 is made up of 13 amino acids. V was shortened by 3 bases and J by 1 base, with 4 bases between the two germline ends.

V and J are TRBV27 and TRBJ2-1, with 7 bases lining up with TRBD2. V was pared by 4 bases and J by 0 bases, with 3 bases of the junction left unmatched. CDR3 length equals 15 residues. Germline assignment: CDR1 MNHEY and CDR2 SMNVEV (reference sequence). The CDR3 DNA follows: TGTGCCAGCAGTTCGGGGGGTGGCTCCTACAATGAGCAGTTCTTC. Its translation: CASSSGGGSYNEQFF.

The V call is TRBV19, the J call TRBJ1-4, with 8 bases aligning to TRBD1. The J segment lost 5 bases and the V segment lost 6 bases, leaving 5 bases of the junction unmatched. The germline V gene encodes CDR1 LNHDA and CDR2 SQIVND (reference sequence). CDR3 length: 14 amino acids. Here the CDR3 DNA reads TGTGCCAGTAGGGACAGGGTACCAAATGAAAAACTGTTTTTT. This codes for CASRDRVPNEKLFF.

The chain links TRBV7-6 to TRBJ1-3; D gene unclear. Germline CDR1 is SGHVS and CDR2 is FNYEAQ. This CDR3 is built from 19 residues. Trimming took 5 bases from V and 0 from J, leaving 23 bases between them. Here the CDR3 DNA reads TGTGCCAGCAGCCATCCTTTCTTGACTGGGAAGAACTCTGGAAACACCATATATTTT. Translation gives CASSHPFLTGKNSGNTIYF.

V and J are TRBV7-2 and TRBJ1-5, with 11 bases identical to TRBD1. The CDR3 is 16 residues long. Germline-derived CDR1 and CDR2 are SGHTA and FQGNSA. V was pared by 5 bases and J by 8 bases, with 11 bases of the junction left unmatched. In nucleotides, the CDR3 is TGTGCCAGCAGCCCAGCCGGGACAGGGGGATATGAGCCCCAGCATTTT. Residues: CASSPAGTGGYEPQHF. Based on the CDR3 plus reference TRBV7-2 and TRBJ1-5, the full variable domain is GAGVSQSPSNKVTEKGKDVELRCDPISGHTALYWYRQSLGQGLEFLIYFQGNSAPDKSGLPSDRFSAERTGGSVSTLTIQRTQQEDSAVYLCASSPAGTGGYEPQHFGDGTRLSIL.

V gene TRBV6-5 combines with J gene TRBJ2-2, with 10 bases that match TRBD1. The CDR3 covers 15 residues. Looked up from germline, CDR1 is MNHEY and CDR2 is SVGAGI. Germline trimming cut 9 bases from V and 7 bases from J; bases unmatched to any gene: 11. CDR3 nucleotide sequence: TGTGCCAGTTCCCTTGGACAGGGGGTGGGCGGGGAGCTGTTTTTT. Amino acid sequence: CASSLGQGVGGELFF.

The genes are TRBV13 and TRBJ1-2; D is possibly TRBD1 (6 bases). Trimming cost V 1 base and J 0 bases, with 15 bases left between them. Germline V CDR1 and CDR2: PRHDT, FYEKMQ (reference sequence). CDR3 length: 17 residues. CDR3 coding DNA: TGTGCCAGCAGCTTAGATCGGGGGCTTACTTCTAACTATGGCTACACCTTC. Residues: CASSLDRGLTSNYGYTF.